These T cell receptor beta chains were read from a single sample in a study of T-cell memory formation after mild COVID-19. TCRdb re-called the 5' RACE reads with MiXCR, one entry per CDR3 protein. The table shows about 250,000 distinct CDR3 sequences, with 15% occurring only once. Sequenced input: PBMCs or a T cell subset sorted from them (not recorded which). These receptors all stem from an adult woman who had mild COVID-19 (a few samples of this study predate the infection). Cell type and time point are not known. The CDR3 runs from the conserved cysteine through the conserved F or W. The D gene is left open where the match is weak. Not every row has a clone size; where given, it reads once, few, many or a size class.

cdr3_nt cdr3_aa clone_size d_call j_call v_call
TGTGCCAGCAGCCCTACAGGGGGGTACACTGAAGCTTTCTTT CASSPTGGYTEAFF - TRBD1 TRBJ1-1 TRBV3-1
TGCAGCGCCGGGGACGGCTTCTATGGCTACACCTTC CSAGDGFYGYTF - - TRBJ1-2 TRBV29-1
TGTGCCATCAGTGAGGGAGCCGGGGGCGCAACAGATACGCAGTATTTT CAISEGAGGATDTQYF - - TRBJ2-3 TRBV10-3
TGTGCCAGCAGCTTAGTTACCAACGGCCCCTACGAGCAGTACTTC CASSLVTNGPYEQYF few - TRBJ2-7 TRBV7-9
TGCGCCAGCAGCCGGACCCAGGACGGACGGAATGAAAAACTGTTTTTT CASSRTQDGRNEKLFF - - TRBJ1-4 TRBV4-1
TGTGCCAGCAGTTTATCCGCCATTAGCGGGAGAGTCGAGCTGTTTTTT CASSLSAISGRVELFF - TRBD2 TRBJ2-2 TRBV28
TGTGCCAGCAGCCCACATGTGGACAGGGGAGGAGAGACCCAGTACTTC CASSPHVDRGGETQYF few TRBD1 TRBJ2-5 TRBV5-5
TGTGCCAGCAGCCAGGGGTATGGGGCCAACGTCCTGACTTTC CASSQGYGANVLTF - - TRBJ2-6 TRBV7-2
TGTGCCGCGTCCGTACTAGCGGGAGCAGAGACCCAGTACTTC CAASVLAGAETQYF few TRBD2 TRBJ2-5 TRBV10-3
TGTGCCAGCAGTGACTCATTTAGGTCCCAATCACCCCTCCACTTT CASSDSFRSQSPLHF few - TRBJ1-6 TRBV25-1
TGTGCCACCAGCAGACTGGACAGGGATCAAGAGACCCAGTACTTC CATSRLDRDQETQYF many TRBD1 TRBJ2-5 TRBV15
TGCGCCAGCAGCTTGGCCTGGGAGGACGAGCAGTACTTC CASSLAWEDEQYF few - TRBJ2-7 TRBV5-1
TGTGCCAGCAGACCAAACACCCAAGAGACCCAGTACTTC CASRPNTQETQYF - - TRBJ2-5 TRBV6-5
TGTGCCTGGAGTGCACACGTAGCCAAAAACATTCAGTACTTC CAWSAHVAKNIQYF few - TRBJ2-4 TRBV30
TGCAGCGTGGGGACTAGCGGGAGAACGCCTTACGAGCAGTACTTC CSVGTSGRTPYEQYF - TRBD2 TRBJ2-7 TRBV29-1
TGTGCCAGCAGCCAAGAACCGTATTCGGGGACCAAAAACATTCAGTACTTC CASSQEPYSGTKNIQYF few - TRBJ2-4 TRBV3-1
TGTGCCAGCAGCTTAGTCGCGGGCAGGGGAACTGAAGCTTTCTTT CASSLVAGRGTEAFF few - TRBJ1-1 TRBV7-8
TGTGCCGGCCCCGGGACCGCCTATGGCTACACCTTC CAGPGTAYGYTF few - TRBJ1-2 TRBV30
TGCGCCAGCAGCTCCTCCGGACAGGGGGCAGATACGCAGTATTTT CASSSSGQGADTQYF few TRBD1 TRBJ2-3 TRBV5-1
TGCGCCAGCAGCTTGATCGTGAAAGAGACCCAGTACTTC CASSLIVKETQYF - - TRBJ2-5 TRBV5-1
TGCGCCAGCAGCTTGGGCTTGATTGGCCTCTCCTACAATGAGCAGTTCTTC CASSLGLIGLSYNEQFF - - TRBJ2-1 TRBV5-1
TGTGCCAGCAGCTACACGGTCAGCAATCAGCCCCAGCATTTT CASSYTVSNQPQHF - - TRBJ1-5 TRBV6-2/TRBV6-3
TGTGCCAGCAGCTTAGGTCGGACGGAGACCCAGTACTTC CASSLGRTETQYF - - TRBJ2-5 TRBV11-2
TGTGCCAGCTGGGACAGGAGCTCCTACGAGCAGTACTTC CASWDRSSYEQYF few TRBD1 TRBJ2-7 TRBV6-5
TGTGCCAGCTACCGGGAGATAACGGGGGAGCAGTACTTC CASYREITGEQYF few - TRBJ2-7 TRBV2
TGCAGTGTTTCTGGGGCAGGACCTAATTCACCCCTCCACTTT CSVSGAGPNSPLHF - - TRBJ1-6 TRBV20-1
TGTGCCAGCAGCGATCATAACTTCTACGAGCAGTACTTC CASSDHNFYEQYF many - TRBJ2-7 TRBV14
TGTGCCAGCAGCTTAGTCTTCGGTAATTCTGGAAACACCATATATTTT CASSLVFGNSGNTIYF few - TRBJ1-3 TRBV11-2
TGTGCCAGCAGCCGCGGGGGGACTCACAATGAGCAGTTCTTC CASSRGGTHNEQFF - TRBD2 TRBJ2-1 TRBV3-1
TGCGCCAGCAATGCAGGGACTTACACTGAAGCTTTCTTT CASNAGTYTEAFF few - TRBJ1-1 TRBV5-1
TGTGCCTGGGGCCTTTGGGGGCAGTTCTTC CAWGLWGQFF few - TRBJ2-1 TRBV30
TGTGCCTGGAGGGATTACCGGGACAGGGATACCTTC CAWRDYRDRDTF few TRBD1 TRBJ1-2 TRBV30
TGTGCCAGCAGAGACGGTATAGGGGCCTACGAGCAGTACTTC CASRDGIGAYEQYF - - TRBJ2-7 TRBV12-3/TRBV12-4
TGTGCCAGCAGTTACTTAGCGGGGGGCTACGAGCAGTACTTC CASSYLAGGYEQYF few TRBD2 TRBJ2-7 TRBV6-5
TGTGCCAGCAGCTTACCAAACAATGAGCAGTTCTTC CASSLPNNEQFF - - TRBJ2-1 TRBV7-2
TGTGCCAGCAGTCAATTAGCCGGGGAGCTGTTTTTT CASSQLAGELFF - - TRBJ2-2 TRBV7-3
TGTGCCAGCAGTTTTGGTGCGGGTGCCTCCTACGAGCAGTACTTC CASSFGAGASYEQYF few - TRBJ2-7 TRBV12-3/TRBV12-4
TGCGCCAGCAGCTTGGAACAGGGTGGCTACACCTTC CASSLEQGGYTF - - TRBJ1-2 TRBV5-1
TGTGCCAGCAGCTCGGTAAAAGGATTGAACACTGAAGCTTTCTTT CASSSVKGLNTEAFF - - TRBJ1-1 TRBV7-9
TGCAGTGCTATGCGGAGTGGGATGGGTACTCGCACAGATACGCAGTATTTT CSAMRSGMGTRTDTQYF few - TRBJ2-3 TRBV20-1
TGTGCCAGCTCACCAGGACACAGCAATCAGCCCCAGCATTTT CASSPGHSNQPQHF few - TRBJ1-5 TRBV18